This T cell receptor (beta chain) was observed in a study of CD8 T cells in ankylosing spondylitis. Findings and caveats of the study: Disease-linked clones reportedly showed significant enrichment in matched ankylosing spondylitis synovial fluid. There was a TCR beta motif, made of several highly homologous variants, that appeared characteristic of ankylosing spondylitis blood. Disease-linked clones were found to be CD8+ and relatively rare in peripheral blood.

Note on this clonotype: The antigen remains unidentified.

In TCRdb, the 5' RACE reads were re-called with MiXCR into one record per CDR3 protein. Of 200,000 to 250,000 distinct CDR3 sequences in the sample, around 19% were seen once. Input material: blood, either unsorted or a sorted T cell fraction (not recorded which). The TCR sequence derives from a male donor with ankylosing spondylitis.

CDR3 protein: CASSGARGGPYNEQFF. CDR3 sequence (DNA): TGTGCCAGCAGTGGAGCCCGGGGGGGCCCCTACAATGAGCAGTTCTTC. The V gene is TRBV2, the J gene TRBJ2-1; 8 nucleotides match TRBD2. Losses at the gene ends were 4 bases for V and 2 bases for J; bases not matched to a gene: 7. Germline V gene lookup returns CDR1 SNHLY and CDR2 FYNNEI. The CDR3 extends over 16 amino acids.